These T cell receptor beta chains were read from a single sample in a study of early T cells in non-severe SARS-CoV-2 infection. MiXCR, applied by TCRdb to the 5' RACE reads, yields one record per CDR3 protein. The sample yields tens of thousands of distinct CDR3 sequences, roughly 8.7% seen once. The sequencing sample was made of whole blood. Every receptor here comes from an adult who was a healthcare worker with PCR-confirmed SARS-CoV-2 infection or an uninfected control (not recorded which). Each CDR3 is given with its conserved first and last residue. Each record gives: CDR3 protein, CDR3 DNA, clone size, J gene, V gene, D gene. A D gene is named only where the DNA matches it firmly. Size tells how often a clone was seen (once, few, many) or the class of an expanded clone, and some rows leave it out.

CASSDPGQGHQPQHF TGCGCCAGCAGTGACCCTGGACAGGGGCATCAGCCCCAGCATTTT - TRBJ1-5 TRBV10-2 TRBD1
CASSEEPSGANVLTF TGTGCCAGCAGTGAAGAACCCTCTGGGGCCAACGTCCTGACTTTC few TRBJ2-6 TRBV2 -
CASSRVKGYTDTQYF TGTGCCAGCAGCCGAGTCAAGGGCTACACAGATACGCAGTATTTT - TRBJ2-3 TRBV5-8 -
CSVEGGNTGELFF TGCAGCGTTGAAGGCGGTAACACCGGGGAGCTGTTTTTT many TRBJ2-2 TRBV29-1 -
CSVQGQGVYEQYF TGCAGCGTTCAGGGACAGGGAGTCTACGAGCAGTACTTC - TRBJ2-7 TRBV29-1 TRBD1
CSASPGTHTQYF TGCAGTGCTAGCCCCGGCACCCATACGCAGTATTTT few TRBJ2-3 TRBV20-1 -
CSVENNRGRGQYF TGCAGCGTTGAAAATAACAGGGGGCGCGGGCAGTACTTC many TRBJ2-7 TRBV29-1 TRBD1
CASWSLVADTQYF TGTGCCAGTTGGTCGCTGGTCGCAGATACGCAGTATTTT many TRBJ2-3 TRBV6-1 -
CAWSGTSGSVSSYEQYF TGTGCCTGGAGTGGGACTAGCGGGAGTGTGTCGTCCTACGAGCAGTACTTC many TRBJ2-7 TRBV30 TRBD2
CASGLTAKIHTGELFF TGTGCTAGTGGTTTGACAGCCAAGATACACACCGGGGAGCTGTTTTTT few TRBJ2-2 TRBV12-5 -
CASSQGQNYGYTF TGTGCCAGCAGCCAGGGACAAAACTATGGCTACACCTTC few TRBJ1-2 TRBV3-1 -
CSVSNPQETQYF TGCAGCGTTTCAAATCCCCAAGAGACCCAGTACTTC few TRBJ2-5 TRBV29-1 -
CASRETTAKNIQYF TGTGCCAGTAGGGAGACTACAGCCAAAAACATTCAGTACTTC - TRBJ2-4 TRBV12-3/TRBV12-4 -
CASSPTSSGANVLTF TGCGCCAGCAGCCCTACTAGCTCTGGGGCCAACGTCCTGACTTTC - TRBJ2-6 TRBV5-1 -
CASSPEAGSSYEQYF TGTGCCAGCTCACCAGAGGCAGGGAGCTCCTACGAGCAGTACTTC many TRBJ2-7 TRBV18 -
CASGTSGRRHTGELFF TGTGCCAGCGGTACTAGCGGGAGGAGGCACACCGGGGAGCTGTTTTTT few TRBJ2-2 TRBV7-2 TRBD2
CASSEPGTGNEQYF TGTGCCAGCAGTGAACCGGGGACAGGGAACGAGCAGTACTTC - TRBJ2-7 TRBV6-1 TRBD1
CASSLGTSGVDEQFF TGTGCCAGCAGCTTAGGGACTAGCGGAGTGGATGAGCAGTTCTTC - TRBJ2-1 TRBV7-9 TRBD2
CASSSRQGGTYEQYF TGTGCCAGCAGTTCTAGACAGGGAGGAACCTACGAGCAGTACTTC many TRBJ2-7 TRBV6-2/TRBV6-3 -
CASSLPGREPETQYF TGTGCCAGCAGCTTACCGGGGCGGGAGCCAGAGACCCAGTACTTC many TRBJ2-5 TRBV7-2 TRBD2
CSARSGNYGYTF TGCAGTGCTAGAAGCGGGAACTATGGCTACACCTTC - TRBJ1-2 TRBV20-1 -
CASSVGAGAGDTQYF TGTGCCAGCTCCGTCGGGGCAGGGGCAGGAGATACGCAGTATTTT many TRBJ2-3 TRBV12-3/TRBV12-4 -
CASSVGPQGVSYNEQFF TGTGCCAGCAGCGTTGGTCCCCAGGGGGTTTCCTACAATGAGCAGTTCTTC many TRBJ2-1 TRBV9 TRBD1